This T cell receptor (beta chain) emerged from a study of T cells in Graves' hyperthyroidism and ophthalmopathy. Germline values: CDR1 SGHAT, CDR2 FQNNGV. V lost 1 base and J 3 bases, leaving 16 bases between the germline ends. The CDR3 is 18 residues long. Amplification of TCR beta CDR3 regions used RNA as the template. RT-PCR in the first round (using the HTBI primer set) targeted the TCR CDR3. TCRdb passed the multiplex PCR reads through MiXCR, listing each CDR3 protein once. The sample yields about 350,000 distinct CDR3 sequences, about 15% seen once. This clonotype was recorded at least ten times.

The TCR sequence derives from a woman younger than 45 with Graves' hyperthyroidism. The sample consisted of blood. The J gene is TRBJ1-6, the V gene TRBV11-2; D gene uncertain. In DNA, the CDR3 is TGTGCCAGCAGCTTAGCCGGTACGGGGAAAGGCTATAATTCACCCCTCCACTTT. Protein: CASSLAGTGKGYNSPLHF.